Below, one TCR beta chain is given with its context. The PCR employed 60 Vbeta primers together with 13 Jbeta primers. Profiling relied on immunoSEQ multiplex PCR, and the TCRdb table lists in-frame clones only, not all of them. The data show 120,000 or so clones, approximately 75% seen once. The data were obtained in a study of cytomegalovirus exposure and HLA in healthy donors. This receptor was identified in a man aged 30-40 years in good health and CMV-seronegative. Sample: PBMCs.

CDR3 in amino acids: CASSLDRPSGNTIYF. The CDR3 DNA sequence: TGTGCCAGCAGTCTAGACAGGCCCTCTGGAAACACCATATATTTT. The rearrangement links TRBV6-5 to TRBJ1-3; possibly TRBD1 for D (6 bases). Germline V gene data show CDR1 as MNHEY and CDR2 as SVGAGI. Trimming removed 5 bases at V and 0 bases at J, with 11 bases between. The CDR3 contains 15 residues.